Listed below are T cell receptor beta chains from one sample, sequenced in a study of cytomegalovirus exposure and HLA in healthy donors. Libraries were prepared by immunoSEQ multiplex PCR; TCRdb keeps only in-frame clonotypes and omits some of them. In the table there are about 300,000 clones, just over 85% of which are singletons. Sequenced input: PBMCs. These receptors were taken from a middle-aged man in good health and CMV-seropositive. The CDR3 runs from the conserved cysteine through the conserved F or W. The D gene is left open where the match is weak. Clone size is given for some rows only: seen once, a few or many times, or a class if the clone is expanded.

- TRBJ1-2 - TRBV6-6 TGTGCCAGCACGGGGGATAGTGGCTACACCTTC CASTGDSGYTF
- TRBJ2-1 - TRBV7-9 TGTGCCAGCAGCCGAAGCGAGGGCAATGAGCAGTTCTTC CASSRSEGNEQFF
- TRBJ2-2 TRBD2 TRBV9 TGTGCCAGCAGCTCTAGCGGCCCCGGGGAGCTGTTTTTT CASSSSGPGELFF
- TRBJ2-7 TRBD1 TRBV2 TGTGCCAGCAGTGTGGACAGGGATTACGAGCAGTACTTC CASSVDRDYEQYF
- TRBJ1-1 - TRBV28 TGTGCCAGCAGTTTATTAATGAGGCCTGAAGCTTTCTTT CASSLLMRPEAFF
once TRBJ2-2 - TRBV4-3 TGCGCCAGCCGAATGGTAGGGGCGCGGACCGGGGAGCTGTTTTTT CASRMVGARTGELFF
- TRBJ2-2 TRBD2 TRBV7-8 TGTGCCAGCAGCTTAGCACTAGCGGGAGGGCCGACCGGGGAGCTGTTTTTT CASSLALAGGPTGELFF
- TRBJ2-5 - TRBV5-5 TGTGCCAGCAGCTTCCAGGCGCAAGAGACCCAGTACTTC CASSFQAQETQYF
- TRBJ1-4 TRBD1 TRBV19 TGTGCCAGTCGTGACAGGGGGCCTGAAAAACTGTTTTTT CASRDRGPEKLFF
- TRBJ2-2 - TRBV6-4 TGTGCCAGCAGTGAGGGGTGGAGGGTAGCGAACACCGGGGAGCTGTTTTTT CASSEGWRVANTGELFF
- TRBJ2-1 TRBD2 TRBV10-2 TGCGCCAGCAGGACCCATCTACTAGCGGGGAAATCCTACAATGAGCAGTTCTTC CASRTHLLAGKSYNEQFF
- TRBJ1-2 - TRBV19 TGTGCCAGTAGTAGAGGGGGACACCTCTATGGCTACACCTTC CASSRGGHLYGYTF
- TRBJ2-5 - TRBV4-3 TGCGCCAGCAGCCCTACTGAGCGGGAGACCCAGTACTTC CASSPTERETQYF
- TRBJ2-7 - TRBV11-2 TGTGCCAGCAGCTCCCAGGGCAGAGACTACGAGCAGTACTTC CASSSQGRDYEQYF
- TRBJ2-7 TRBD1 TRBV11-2 TGTGCCAGCAGCCCCAGAGGGGGCAGGTGGGCCCACGAGCAGTACTTC CASSPRGGRWAHEQYF
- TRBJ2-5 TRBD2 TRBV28 TGTGCCAGCAGTGCCCTGCTTCGGTCTAGCGGCGGGCTAGTGACCCAGTACTTC CASSALLRSSGGLVTQYF
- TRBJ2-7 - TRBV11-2 TGTGCCAGCAGCTTATCGGGGTACGCCTACGAGCAGTACTTC CASSLSGYAYEQYF
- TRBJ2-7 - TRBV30 TGTGCCTGGAGTGTACTTCTGGGGGCGGACGAGCAGTACTTC CAWSVLLGADEQYF
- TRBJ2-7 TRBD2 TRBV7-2 TGTGCCAGCAGCTTAGGGGGGACTAGTCCCTACGAGCAGTACTTC CASSLGGTSPYEQYF
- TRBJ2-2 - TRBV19 TGTGCCAGTAGTATAGGAGCCCCACCTAGAGGGGAGCTGTTTTTT CASSIGAPPRGELFF
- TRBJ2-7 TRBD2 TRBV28 TGTGCCAGCAGTTTAGTAGCGGGAGTGGTCGAGCAGTACTTC CASSLVAGVVEQYF
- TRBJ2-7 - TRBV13 TGTGCCAGCAGCTTAGCAGCGGTGGGCTACGAGCAGTACTTC CASSLAAVGYEQYF